This T cell receptor (beta chain) appears in the sequencing data of a study of CD8+ T cells in alopecia areata. Investigators isolated RNA and reverse transcribed it into cDNA to act as the sequencing template. Data came from immunoSEQ multiplex PCR; TCRdb stores just in-frame clones and leaves some out. In the table there are more than 100,000 clones, around 60% of which are singletons. Study findings and constraints: Mice showed clearer TCR sharing than patients did, a gap that was possibly HLA-related.

CDR1 SGHRS and CDR2 YFSETQ come from the germline V gene. Trimming at V came to 2 bases and at J to 2 bases, leaving 8 bases not matched to a gene. The CDR3 covers 19 residues. Remarks on this clone: The antigen remains undetermined.

The J gene is TRBJ2-6, the V gene TRBV5-1, with 12 bases identical to TRBD1. This receptor was identified in a human donor in good health. Sequencing input: CD4+ T cells sorted from blood. The chain's CDR3 is CASSFLGGQGATGANVLTF. The CDR3 DNA reads as TGCGCCAGCAGCTTCCTCGGGGGACAGGGGGCGACTGGGGCCAACGTCCTGACTTTC.